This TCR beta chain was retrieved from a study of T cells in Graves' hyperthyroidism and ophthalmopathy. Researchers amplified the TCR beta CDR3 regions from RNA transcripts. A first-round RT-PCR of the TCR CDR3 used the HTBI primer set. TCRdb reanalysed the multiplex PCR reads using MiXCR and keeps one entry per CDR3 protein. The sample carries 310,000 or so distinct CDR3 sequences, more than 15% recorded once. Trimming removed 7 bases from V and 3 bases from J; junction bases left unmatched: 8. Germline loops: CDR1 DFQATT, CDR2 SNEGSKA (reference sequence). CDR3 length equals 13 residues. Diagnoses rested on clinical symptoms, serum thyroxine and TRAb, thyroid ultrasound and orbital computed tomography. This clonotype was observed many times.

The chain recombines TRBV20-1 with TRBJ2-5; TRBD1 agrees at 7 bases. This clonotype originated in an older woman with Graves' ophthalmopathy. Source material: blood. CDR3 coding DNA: TGCAGTGTGGCCACAGGGGCTAAAGAGACCCAGTACTTC. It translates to CSVATGAKETQYF.